The 10 T cell receptor beta chains below were found in one sample sequenced in a study of human versus mouse CDR3 diversity and MHC coevolution. The repertoire was sequenced with immunoSEQ multiplex PCR; TCRdb's copy has only in-frame clones and lacks some. This sample has roughly 81,000 clones, with approximately 92% found just once. Sequenced input: naive CD4+ T cells from blood. Specified subset: CD45RO-negative CD62L-positive naive CD4 T cells. Every receptor here comes from a person between 25 and 69 years old in good health.

The sample holds one count of this clone. The chain employs TRBV18 and TRBJ2-1; 14 bases agree with TRBD2. Unmatched junction bases numbered 9, after V lost 3 bases and J lost 2 bases. This CDR3 contains 19 residues. Germline values: CDR1 KGHSH, CDR2 LQKENI. DNA for the CDR3: TGTGCCAGCTCACCTCTAGGACTAGCGGGGGGACTTACCTACAATGAGCAGTTCTTC. As protein: CASSPLGLAGGLTYNEQFF.

The sample holds a few counts of this clone. Written as DNA, the CDR3 is TGTGCCAGCAGCTTATACTACGAGCAGTACTTC. As protein: CASSLYYEQYF. The J gene is TRBJ2-7, the V gene TRBV7-9; no definite D call. CDR3 size: 11 residues. Trimming took 2 bases from V and 3 from J, leaving 2 bases between them. CDR1 and CDR2 from the germline V gene are SEHNR and FQNEAQ (reference sequence).

This clone was picked up one time. Sequence at one end of the junction differs from germline and may be a read error. The rearrangement links TRBV7-9 to TRBJ2-5; TRBD2 aligns across 11 bases. From germline, CDR1 is SEHNR and CDR2 FQNEAQ (reference sequence). The CDR3 contains 16 residues. The chain's CDR3 is CTSSLGLAGSQETQYF. In nucleotides, the CDR3 is TGTACCAGCAGCTTAGGACTAGCGGGCAGCCAAGAGACCCAGTACTTC.

J is TRBJ1-3 and V is TRBV5-1; 11 bases agree with TRBD1. Looked up from germline, CDR1 is SGHRS and CDR2 is YFSETQ. The CDR3 runs 19 residues. Losses at the gene ends were 4 bases for V and 3 bases for J; bases not matched to a gene: 15. CDR3 amino acids: CASSLVSGQGVSGGNTIYF. CDR3 in DNA: TGCGCCAGCAGCCTCGTGTCGGGACAGGGGGTTTCGGGTGGAAACACCATATATTTT.

Only one count was recorded for this clone. This chain joins TRBV27 and TRBJ2-5; TRBD2 aligns across 10 bases. CDR1 is MNHEY, CDR2 SMNVEV, per germline (reference sequence). After removal of 5 bases from V and 2 bases from J, the junction contained 11 bases not matched to a gene. The CDR3 totals 17 residues. CDR3 amino acids: CASSLSPLTSGQETQYF. DNA for the CDR3: TGTGCCAGCAGTCTCTCCCCCTTGACTAGCGGGCAAGAGACCCAGTACTTC.

The chain is built from TRBV18 and TRBJ2-1; 7 nucleotides match TRBD1. V shed 2 bases, J shed 16 bases, and the junction held 11 bases outside the gene matches. There are 13 residues in the CDR3. CDR1 is KGHSH, CDR2 LQKENI, per germline. The CDR3 DNA reads TGTGCCAGCTCACCAAAAGTCGACAGGGTCGCTTTCTTC. This encodes CASSPKVDRVAFF. The whole variable domain, filled in from reference TRBV18 and TRBJ2-1, reads NAGVMQNPRHLVRRRGQEARLRCSPMKGHSHVYWYRQLPEEGLKFMVYLQKENIIDESGMPKERFSAEFPKEGPSILRIQQVVRGDSAAYFCASSPKVDRVAFFGPGTRLTVL.

V usage is TRBV11-2 and J usage is TRBJ1-4; 9 bases agree with TRBD1. Germline V lookup: CDR1 SGHAT, CDR2 FQNNGV. The ends lost 0 bases at V and 8 bases at J; junction bases unmatched: 7. The length of the CDR3 is 16 residues. CDR3 coding DNA: TGTGCCAGCAGCTTAGACCCGGGACAGGGAAGGGAAAAACTGTTTTTT. This sequence encodes CASSLDPGQGREKLFF.

This clone has only one observation. The genes are TRBV11-2 and TRBJ1-2; D is perhaps TRBD1 (6 bases). The CDR3 covers 16 residues. CDR1 and CDR2 from the germline V gene are SGHAT and FQNNGV. Trimming shortened V by 2 bases and J by 7 bases, and 20 bases separated the two germline ends. CDR3 bases: TGTGCCAGCAGCTTACGAAGAAGGGGGAGTAAGCCTGGCTACACCTTC. It codes for CASSLRRRGSKPGYTF.

The V call is TRBV7-9, the J call TRBJ1-1; TRBD1 is a possible D gene (6 bases). Germline loops: CDR1 SEHNR, CDR2 FQNEAQ (reference sequence). The CDR3 extends over 15 amino acids. With 3 bases removed from V and 8 bases from J, the gap between germline ends came to 19 bases. CDR3 in DNA: TGTGCCAGCAGCTTTGAGGGGGGGGCAAGAAGAGAAGCTTTCTTT. Amino acids: CASSFEGGARREAFF.

The sample holds a few counts of this clone. The V and J genes are TRBV5-4 and TRBJ1-3; D ambiguous. Germline loops: CDR1 SGHNT, CDR2 YYREEE (reference sequence). The CDR3 is 12 residues long. The germline V and J ends were trimmed by 5 bases and 6 bases, with 9 bases remaining between them. The CDR3 DNA follows: TGTGCCAGCAGTTCGAGTTCAAACACCATATATTTT. Protein product: CASSSSSNTIYF.